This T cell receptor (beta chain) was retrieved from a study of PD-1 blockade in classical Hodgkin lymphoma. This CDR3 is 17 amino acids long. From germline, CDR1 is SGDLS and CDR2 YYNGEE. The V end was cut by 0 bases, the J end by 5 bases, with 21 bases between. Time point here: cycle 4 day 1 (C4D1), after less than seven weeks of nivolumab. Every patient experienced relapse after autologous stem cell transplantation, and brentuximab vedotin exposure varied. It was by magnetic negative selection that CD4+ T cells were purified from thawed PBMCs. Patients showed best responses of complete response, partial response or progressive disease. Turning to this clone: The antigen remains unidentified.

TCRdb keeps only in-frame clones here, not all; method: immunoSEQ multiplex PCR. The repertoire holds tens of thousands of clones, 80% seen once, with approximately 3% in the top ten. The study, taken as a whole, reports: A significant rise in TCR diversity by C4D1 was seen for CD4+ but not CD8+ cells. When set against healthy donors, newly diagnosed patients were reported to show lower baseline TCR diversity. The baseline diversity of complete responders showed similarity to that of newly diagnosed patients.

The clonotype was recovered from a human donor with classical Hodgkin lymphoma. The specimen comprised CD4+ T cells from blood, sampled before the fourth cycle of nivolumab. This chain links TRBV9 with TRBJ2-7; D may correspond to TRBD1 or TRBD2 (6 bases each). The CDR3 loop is CASSVAGAGVSWDEQYF. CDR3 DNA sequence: TGTGCCAGCAGCGTAGCGGGGGCTGGAGTTTCGTGGGACGAGCAGTACTTC.